Shown below are 7 T cell receptor beta chains from a single sample sequenced in a study of blood T cell repertoires in COVID-19. Sequenced by immunoSEQ multiplex PCR; TCRdb stores in-frame clones only, minus some. The data hold 95,000 to 150,000 clones, with about 88% observed a single time. The sequenced sample was peripheral blood. These receptors were taken from an elderly woman with acute or convalescent COVID-19.

The chain couples TRBV11-2 to TRBJ2-5; D perhaps matches TRBD1 (6 bases). The CDR3 runs to 15 residues. Trimming pared 1 base from V and 2 bases from J, leaving 11 bases between. Germline CDR1 is SGHAT and CDR2 is FQNNGV. CDR3 DNA: TGTGCCAGCAGCTTAGGATCTGGACAGCAAGAGACCCAGTACTTC. Its translation: CASSLGSGQQETQYF.

This clone is a singleton in its sample. The CDR3 sequence: CAIGTDYGYTF. Written as DNA, the CDR3 is TGTGCCATAGGGACAGACTATGGCTACACCTTC. The chain has TRBV10-3 and TRBJ1-2, with TRBD1 matching over 7 bases. CDR1 and CDR2 (germline): ENHRY, SYGVKD. There are 11 residues in the CDR3. The trim removed 9 bases at V and 3 bases at J, leaving 1 base unmatched.

The V gene is TRBV3-1 (or the pseudogene TRBV3-2), the J gene TRBJ2-5; 7 positions agree with TRBD2. With V trimmed by 1 base and J by 0 bases, 8 bases remained unmatched. Germline V CDR1 and CDR2: LGHDT, YNNKEL (reference sequence). This CDR3 spans 17 amino acids. The CDR3 loop is CASSQVSWGGYQETQYF. CDR3 DNA sequence: TGTGCCAGCAGCCAAGTATCTTGGGGAGGGTACCAAGAGACCCAGTACTTC.

This chain connects TRBV9 to TRBJ1-6; 8 bases map to TRBD1. From germline, CDR1 is SGDLS and CDR2 YYNGEE. The CDR3 covers 14 residues. J gave up 7 bases and V 6 bases, and 6 bases lay outside the gene matches. CDR3 in amino acids: CASTSDRDNSPLHF. CDR3 coding DNA: TGTGCCAGCACCTCGGACAGGGACAATTCACCCCTCCACTTT.

The rearrangement links TRBV21-1 to TRBJ2-1; TRBD1 is taken as the D call from the table, unchecked against the DNA. TRBV21-1 is a recognized pseudogene. CDR3 size: 15 residues. For the CDR3, the DNA is TGTGCCAGCAGCAAAAGGGGGACACACTACAATGAGCAGTTCTTC. Protein: CASSKRGTHYNEQFF.

The rearrangement links TRBV19 to TRBJ2-5; D is undetermined. The ends were cut back, 7 bases at V and 3 bases at J, with 6 bases in the middle. Germline CDR1 and CDR2: LNHDA and SQIVND (reference sequence). The CDR3 consists of 11 residues. The CDR3 sequence: CASTEEETQYF. For the CDR3, the DNA is TGTGCCAGTACAGAAGAAGAGACCCAGTACTTC.

CDR3 coding DNA: TGTGCCAGCAGCAAAGGTAGCTATGAGCAGTTCTTC. It encodes CASSKGSYEQFF. The rearrangement uses TRBV11-3 and TRBJ2-1; D is ambiguous. With 5 bases removed from V and 8 bases from J, the gap between germline ends came to 10 bases. This CDR3 is 12 amino acids long. Germline V lookup: CDR1 SGHNT, CDR2 YENEEA.